This TCR beta chain comes out of a study of T cells in Graves' hyperthyroidism and ophthalmopathy. The investigators amplified TCR beta CDR3 regions from RNA transcripts. An initial round of RT-PCR targeting the TCR CDR3 relied on the HTBI primer set. TCRdb analysed the multiplex PCR reads with MiXCR anew, one entry per CDR3 protein. The table shows a few hundred thousand distinct CDR3 sequences, with more than 15% occurring only once. A few counts support this clonotype. Sequencing was performed on blood. The source is a middle-aged woman with Graves' ophthalmopathy.

CDR3 nucleotides: TGTGCCAGCAGCCAAGAAGGGGAATCTGGAAACACCATATATTTT. It specifies CASSQEGESGNTIYF. The chain is built from TRBV3-1 and TRBJ1-3; D is perhaps TRBD1 (5 bases). Trimming shortened V by 0 bases and J by 1 base, and 7 bases separated the two germline ends. This CDR3 contains 15 residues. The germline CDR1 and CDR2 sequences are LGHDT and YNNKEL (reference sequence).